This TCR beta chain was sequenced for a study of CD4 T cell repertoires in COVID-19. For the study at large: After about ten days of IL-2 expansion, CFSE-low cells were relabeled and restimulated with other coronavirus spikes. Notes on the study in general: Between about 7 and 27% of SARS-CoV-2 clonotypes also appeared in SARS-CoV and/or HKU1 spike cultures. Two or all three memory subsets shared several highly expanded SARS-CoV-2-reactive clonotypes.

Clones were read by immunoSEQ multiplex PCR, and TCRdb kept only the in-frame ones, dropping some. Of over 75,000 clones listed, roughly four fifths are singletons. Sequencing was done directly on freshly isolated, uncultured memory T cells. In regard to this clone: Antigen: not known.

The receptor's source is a human donor who had COVID-19. Source: CD4+ T cells from peripheral blood, taken after recovery from COVID-19.

The CDR3 loop is CASSFIRAAQETQYF. The CDR3 DNA follows: TGCGCCAGCAGCTTTATCAGAGCCGCCCAAGAGACCCAGTACTTC. The chain couples TRBV5-1 to TRBJ2-5; D is uncertain. Trimming removed 2 bases at V and 1 base at J, with 12 bases between. CDR3 size: 15 residues. The germline V gene encodes CDR1 SGHRS and CDR2 YFSETQ. The whole variable domain, filled in from reference TRBV5-1 and TRBJ2-5, reads KAGVTQTPRYLIKTRGQQVTLSCSPISGHRSVSWYQQTPGQGLQFLFEYFSETQRNKGNFPGRFSGRQFSNSRSEMNVSTLELGDSALYLCASSFIRAAQETQYFGPGTRLLVL.